This T cell receptor beta chain is from a study of early T cells in non-severe SARS-CoV-2 infection. TCRdb fed the 5' RACE reads into MiXCR, producing one record per CDR3 protein. This sample yields 60,000 to 65,000 distinct CDR3 sequences, of which 8% to 10% are seen a single time; about 1.2% belongs to the top ten. The CDR3 totals 15 residues. Germline CDR1 is SGHTA and CDR2 is FQGTGA. Unmatched junction bases numbered 11, after V lost 6 bases and J lost 4 bases. Only a few counts were recorded for this clonotype. The TCR was taken from an adult who was a healthcare worker with PCR-confirmed SARS-CoV-2 infection or an uninfected control (not recorded which). The sequencing sample was made of whole blood. V usage is TRBV7-3 and J usage is TRBJ1-2; TRBD1 matches 7 bases. CDR3 amino acids: CASRSLWTGFYGYTF. DNA for the CDR3: TGTGCCAGCAGATCCCTCTGGACAGGCTTCTATGGCTACACCTTC.